This T cell receptor (beta chain) was observed in a study of T cell responses to AZD1222 COVID-19 vaccine (dated by TCRdb to the early 2020s). In terms of the full investigation: A total of 233 trial participants underwent TCR sequencing, of whom 200 to 220 received two doses of AZD1222 and about 25 received two doses of the MenACWY control vaccine. Trial participants were enrolled by age into subgroups of 18-55, 56-69 and 70-plus years, and roughly 160, 29 and 62 TCR-sequenced participants, respectively, were included in these subgroups.

The CDR3 regions of human TCRbeta chains were subjected to immunosequencing. In the original analysis: Repertoire TCRs were checked for matches against a reference library of SARS-CoV-2-specific TCRs that had been generated using the MIRA antigen-specificity platform. Breadth meant the fraction of unique TCRs that were SARS-CoV-2-associated, whereas depth meant the fraction of total T cells that were SARS-CoV-2-associated. Using the MIRA data, every spike-specific TCR was mapped to the spike region that the TCR reacted to and assigned to either a CD4 or a CD8 class. Log10-transformed breadth and depth values were compared by one-way ANOVA with Sidak's multiple comparisons tests. Drawn from immuneACCESS, this table holds only the in-frame rearrangements with V and J called that TCRdb kept. Clones are partly lost; checked studies trace under half to an unresolved V gene and leave the rest unexplained. That table gives V, J and clone size, and the DNA gave D and trimming. In this sample the table shows around 150,000 clones, 90% of which occur a single time. Less than 6.5% of the sample rests with the top ten.

The sample's time point label, decoded: about 28 days (+/-7) after the second vaccine dose. AZD1222 recipients whose second dose came at about 4 weeks and those whose second dose came at about 12 weeks were combined into one group, since spike-specific TCR depth and breadth did not differ between the two schedules. Vaccinee samples came from UK trials COV001 and COV002, including a single-blind randomized controlled phase 2/3 trial of AZD1222 (ChAdOx1 nCoV-19) in healthy adults. Trial participant PBMC samples were collected at day 0 and day 28 after the second dose for TCRbeta chain sequencing. The paper as a whole reports these results and caveats: Participants were mostly white British, with more females than males. The authors suggested clonal diversity may have been underestimated. Vaccine-associated CD4 TCRs spanned the whole spike protein, with dominant responses in regions 160-218 and 743-854. No day 14 peak-response samples were available, so repertoires were characterized only after the peak T cell response. The 56-69-year group was small, and its depth increase did not reach significance, likely because of low power. After two AZD1222 doses, spike-specific TCR breadth and depth were significantly higher than at day 0 and than in MenACWY recipients. Conclusions about previously exposed vaccinees were limited because only six AZD1222 recipients were SARS-CoV-2 seropositive at baseline. Reportedly, almost half of the unique spike-specific TCRs recognized epitopes lying outside the regions that are mutated in the B.1.351 and B.1.1.7 variants.

Taken from the germline V gene, the CDR1 and CDR2 loops are SGHTA and FQGNSA. The CDR3, from cysteine to phenylalanine, totals 12 residues. Only CDR3 DNA is held: 36 bases, read in frame from base 1. V is shortened by 5 bases, J by 8 bases, and the region joining them spans 12 bases. On this clone: No cognate antigen has been identified for it. The record has no base qualities; no much larger clone is one base away.

This TCR came from an adult who received the AZD1222 COVID-19 vaccine. Recombination connected TRBV7-2 to TRBJ1-2, with an unclear D gene assignment. Sequencing used peripheral blood, obtained 28 days after the second AZD1222 dose. CDR3 region: CASSSGEGGYTF. The DNA sequence is given as TGTGCCAGCAGCAGCGGGGAAGGAGGCTACACCTTC.